A single sample gave rise to the 8 T cell receptor beta chains below, sequenced in a study of identical twins. TCRdb analysed the 5' RACE reads with MiXCR anew, one entry per CDR3 protein. Of approximately 700,000 distinct CDR3 sequences in the sample, approximately 6% were seen once. Specimen: naive T cells sorted from blood. The receptors come from a man in his late teens or twenties in good health.

This chain's CDR3 is CASSTGGRGTEAFF. The CDR3 bases are TGTGCCAGCAGCACAGGGGGCCGGGGTACTGAAGCTTTCTTT. This chain connects TRBV12-3 or TRBV12-4 to TRBJ1-1; 9 positions match TRBD1. CDR3 length: 14 amino acids. The ends lost 6 bases at V and 5 bases at J; junction bases unmatched: 7.

This clonotype was seen a handful of times. This CDR3 reads CSARDRGKSRELFF. The CDR3 region has the DNA TGCAGTGCTAGAGATCGCGGGAAGTCGAGGGAGCTGTTTTTT. The chain combines TRBV20-1 with TRBJ2-2; possibly TRBD2 for D (6 bases). V dropped 0 bases and J dropped 9 bases, with 14 bases sitting between them. In germline, CDR1 is DFQATT, CDR2 SNEGSKA (reference sequence). The CDR3 loop spans 14 amino acids.

This clonotype was seen many times. J is TRBJ1-1 and V is TRBV15; 7 nucleotides align to TRBD1. This CDR3 contains 15 residues. V lost 5 bases and J lost 4; bases outside the gene matches: 10. The germline V gene has CDR1 LNHNV and CDR2 YYDKDF (reference sequence). The DNA of the CDR3 is TGTGCCACCAGCGCCCTGACAGGGTTGGGCACTGAAGCTTTCTTT. It translates to CATSALTGLGTEAFF. Full variable domain (outside the CDR3, taken from reference TRBV15 and TRBJ1-1): DAMVIQNPRYQVTQFGKPVTLSCSQTLNHNVMYWYQQKSSQAPKLLFHYYDKDFNNEADTPDNFQSRRPNTSFCFLDIRSPGLGDTAMYLCATSALTGLGTEAFFGQGTRLTVV.

This clonotype was recorded many times. The V gene is TRBV12-3 or TRBV12-4, the J gene TRBJ2-2; D possibly corresponds to TRBD2 (5 bases). The V end was cut by 6 bases, the J end by 6 bases, with 20 bases between. The CDR3 is 16 amino acids. The chain's CDR3 is CASRWTDTIQPGELFF. In DNA form, the CDR3 reads TGTGCCAGCAGGTGGACTGACACTATACAACCCGGGGAGCTGTTTTTT.

This clonotype was seen a few times. This chain joins TRBV15 and TRBJ2-5; D is uncertain. Trimming took off 0 bases at V and 1 base at J, with 9 bases between the two ends. The germline V gene has CDR1 LNHNV and CDR2 YYDKDF (reference sequence). The CDR3 covers 15 residues. The CDR3 protein is CATSRERMSQETQYF. The DNA for the CDR3 is TGTGCCACCAGCAGAGAACGGATGTCCCAAGAGACCCAGTACTTC.

This clonotype was detected many times. The chain is built from TRBV29-1 and TRBJ2-1, with D possibly being TRBD1 or TRBD2 (6 bases each). Germline CDR1 SQVTM, CDR2 ANQGSEA. The CDR3 has 14 amino acids. The V gene lost 0 bases and the J gene lost 8 bases, with 14 bases spanning the gap. CDR3 coding DNA: TGCAGCGTTGAAGATCGTAGGGGGAGGCATGAGCAGTTCTTC. Protein product: CSVEDRRGRHEQFF.

This clonotype was recorded many times. This sequence joins TRBV5-6 and TRBJ2-1; either TRBD1 or TRBD2 may supply D (5 bases each). Germline loops: CDR1 SGHDT, CDR2 YYEEEE. The ends were cut back, 2 bases at V and 3 bases at J, with 18 bases in the middle. The CDR3 covers 17 residues. CDR3 sequence reads: CASSFWDGLLFYNEQFF. CDR3 sequence (DNA): TGTGCCAGCAGCTTTTGGGACGGACTTCTCTTCTACAATGAGCAGTTCTTC.

The genes are TRBV7-8 and TRBJ2-7; TRBD2 matches 13 bases. The CDR3 runs 17 residues. Germline lookup yields CDR1 SGHVS and CDR2 FQNEAQ. Trimming at V came to 1 base and at J to 4 bases, leaving 7 bases not matched to a gene. The CDR3 sequence: CASSLGTSGSSGYEQYV. The CDR3 nucleotides read TGTGCCAGCAGCTTAGGGACTAGCGGGAGTTCCGGGTACGAGCAGTACGTC.